Listed here are 14 T cell receptor beta chains from one sample, sequenced in a study of radiotherapy plus CTLA-4 blockade in lung cancer. Method: immunoSEQ multiplex PCR; TCRdb's copy keeps in-frame clones and lacks some. The sample yields fewer than 70,000 clones, around 80% seen once. The source was peripheral blood, collected from a patient treated with radiotherapy plus ipilimumab. These receptors were collected from a human donor with non-small cell lung cancer who had a complete response to radiotherapy plus ipilimumab.

The chain has TRBV2 and TRBJ2-1, with D perhaps matching TRBD1 (6 bases). The germline gives CDR1 SNHLY, CDR2 FYNNEI. V was trimmed by 9 bases and J by 1 base, leaving 16 bases between them. The CDR3 consists of 15 residues. The CDR3 nucleotides read TGTGCCAGTTCAACACAGGGCCAATCCTACAATGAGCAGTTCTTC. This encodes CASSTQGQSYNEQFF. Full variable domain (remainder filled in from reference TRBV2 and TRBJ2-1): EPEVTQTPSHQVTQMGQEVILRCVPISNHLYFYWYRQILGQKVEFLVSFYNNEISEKSEIFDDQFSVERPDGSNFTLKIRSTKLEDSAMYFCASSTQGQSYNEQFFGPGTRLTVL.

In its sample, this clone was seen a few times. The genes are TRBV6-4 and TRBJ2-1, with 15 bases aligning to TRBD2. J was trimmed by 7 bases and V by 6 bases; bases with no gene match: 4. This CDR3 region has 15 residues. Looked up from germline, CDR1 is MRHNA and CDR2 is SNTAGT. CDR3: CASSPGTSGRNEQFF. The CDR3 DNA is TGTGCCAGCAGCCCCGGGACTAGCGGGAGGAATGAGCAGTTCTTC.

CDR3 coding DNA: TGTGCCAGCAGCTTGGGGCCTGAAGCTTTCTTT. Its translation is CASSLGPEAFF. The chain is built from TRBV11-3 and TRBJ1-1, with TRBD1 as a possible D gene (5 bases). This CDR3 is 11 amino acids long. Per germline, CDR1 SGHNT and CDR2 YENEEA. The V gene lost 3 bases and the J gene lost 6 bases, with 5 bases spanning the gap.

The chain joins TRBV10-3 to TRBJ1-6; 11 bases fit TRBD1. Unmatched junction bases numbered 5, after V lost 3 bases and J lost 10 bases. The CDR3 runs to 15 residues. Germline V CDR1 and CDR2: ENHRY, SYGVKD. The DNA of the CDR3 is TGTGCCATCAGTGAATGGACAGGGGGCGCGTCACCCCTCCACTTT. It encodes CAISEWTGGASPLHF.

The rearrangement links TRBV9 to TRBJ1-1, with D possibly TRBD1 on 5 matching bases. The CDR3 covers 15 residues. Per the germline V gene, CDR1 is SGDLS and CDR2 is YYNGEE. The ends were cut back, 2 bases at V and 4 bases at J, with 15 bases in the middle. The CDR3: CASSVEHTGSTEAFF. The DNA for the CDR3 is TGTGCCAGCAGCGTCGAGCATACAGGTAGCACTGAAGCTTTCTTT.

This clone occurred a few times. The J gene is TRBJ2-3, the V gene TRBV28; D perhaps matches TRBD2 (6 bases). Germline CDR1 and CDR2: MDHEN and SYDVKM. Trimming stripped 5 bases from V and 5 bases from J, with 17 bases between. This CDR3 contains 15 residues. CDR3 residues: CASSLSGPGVDTQYF. CDR3 DNA sequence: TGTGCCAGCAGTCTTAGCGGCCCGGGGGTAGATACGCAGTATTTT.

The genes are TRBV5-1 and TRBJ2-3, with D maybe TRBD2 (5 bases). The CDR3 sequence is 12 residues long. Germline values: CDR1 SGHRS, CDR2 YFSETQ. V lost 4 bases and J 5 bases, leaving 8 bases between the germline ends. The CDR3 is CASSPRGDTQYF. CDR3 bases: TGCGCCAGCAGCCCCCGGGGAGATACGCAGTATTTT. The full variable domain, completed using reference TRBV5-1 and TRBJ2-3, is KAGVTQTPRYLIKTRGQQVTLSCSPISGHRSVSWYQQTPGQGLQFLFEYFSETQRNKGNFPGRFSGRQFSNSRSEMNVSTLELGDSALYLCASSPRGDTQYFGPGTRLTVL.

The chain joins TRBV5-1 to TRBJ1-1; D gene ambiguous. V was shortened by 0 bases and J by 1 base, with 7 bases between the two germline ends. Germline CDR1 and CDR2: SGHRS and YFSETQ. The CDR3 is 14 residues long. The CDR3 sequence: CASSLGRGNTEAFF. CDR3 sequence (DNA): TGCGCCAGCAGCTTGGGACGAGGGAACACTGAAGCTTTCTTT.

This chain joins TRBV9 and TRBJ1-2; no clear D gene. The germline CDR1 and CDR2 sequences are SGDLS and YYNGEE. This CDR3 contains 13 residues. V was trimmed by 5 bases and J by 0 bases, leaving 8 bases between them. DNA for the CDR3: TGTGCCAGCAGTAGGGCCTCTAACTATGGCTACACCTTC. Residues: CASSRASNYGYTF. The full variable domain, completed using reference TRBV9 and TRBJ1-2, is DSGVTQTPKHLITATGQRVTLRCSPRSGDLSVYWYQQSLDQGLQFLIQYYNGEERAKGNILERFSAQQFPDLHSELNLSSLELGDSALYFCASSRASNYGYTFGSGTRLTVV.

This chain links TRBV11-2 with TRBJ1-1; TRBD1 agrees at 9 bases. The germline V gene has CDR1 SGHAT and CDR2 FQNNGV. The CDR3 spans 14 residues. V dropped 5 bases and J dropped 6; count of bases not matched to a gene: 7. Written as DNA, the CDR3 is TGTGCCAGCAGCGGAGGGACAGGGAGATCTGAAGCTTTCTTT. Protein product: CASSGGTGRSEAFF.

V and J are TRBV7-8 and TRBJ1-2; 7 nucleotides align to TRBD1. The CDR3 covers 16 residues. The germline CDR1 and CDR2 sequences are SGHVS and FQNEAQ. V was clipped by 0 bases and J by 1 base; unmatched bases: 5. Here the CDR3 DNA reads TGTGCCAGCAGCTTAGCCCCGGGACAGCTTAACTATGGCTACACCTTC. This sequence encodes CASSLAPGQLNYGYTF.

The genes are TRBV20-1 and TRBJ2-2, with D unresolved. The CDR3 totals 11 residues. V lost 7 bases and J lost 7, with 10 bases in between. Germline lookup yields CDR1 DFQATT and CDR2 SNEGSKA (reference sequence). The CDR3 is CSVERNGELFF. CDR3 sequence (DNA): TGCAGTGTAGAACGGAACGGGGAGCTGTTTTTT.

On this clone itself: The germline gene is not matched at one end of the junction; a read error may be the cause. The rearrangement uses TRBV27 and TRBJ1-1; D may be TRBD1 (6 bases). Germline assignment: CDR1 MNHEY and CDR2 SMNVEV (reference sequence). The CDR3 covers 14 residues. The CDR3 reads CASCLNRANTEAFF. DNA of the CDR3: TGTGCCAGCTGTTTAAACAGGGCGAACACTGAAGCTTTCTTT.

The V gene is TRBV7-9, the J gene TRBJ1-2; no clear D gene. Germline CDR1 reads SEHNR; CDR2 reads FQNEAQ (reference sequence). V was trimmed by 4 bases and J by 8 bases, leaving 14 bases between them. CDR3 length: 13 residues. Here the CDR3 reads CASSSGREEGYTF. The CDR3 nucleotides read TGTGCCAGCAGCTCCGGTAGGGAAGAGGGCTACACCTTC.